This T cell receptor (beta chain) was profiled in a study of beta chain features in type 1 diabetes. The CDR3 length is 19 residues. The V gene lost 4 bases and the J gene lost 0 bases, with 22 bases spanning the gap. Per the germline V gene, CDR1 is SEHNR and CDR2 is FQNEAQ (reference sequence). Isolated RNA was reverse transcribed in full, so expressed TCRB transcripts were sequenced. Clones were sequenced by immunoSEQ multiplex PCR, and TCRdb holds only the in-frame ones, with some missing. The repertoire includes hundreds of thousands of clones, 15% to 19% of them detected once, and about 0.097% sits in the top ten.

Sequences were obtained from naive CD4+ T cells from blood. The chain carries TRBV7-9 and TRBJ2-4; D may be TRBD2 (7 bases). The receptor comes from a man in his late teens or twenties in good health. CDR3 DNA: TGTGCCAGCAGCTCCCCAAGGGGGGGCAAAGAGCTAGCCAAAAACATTCAGTACTTC. Its translation: CASSSPRGGKELAKNIQYF.